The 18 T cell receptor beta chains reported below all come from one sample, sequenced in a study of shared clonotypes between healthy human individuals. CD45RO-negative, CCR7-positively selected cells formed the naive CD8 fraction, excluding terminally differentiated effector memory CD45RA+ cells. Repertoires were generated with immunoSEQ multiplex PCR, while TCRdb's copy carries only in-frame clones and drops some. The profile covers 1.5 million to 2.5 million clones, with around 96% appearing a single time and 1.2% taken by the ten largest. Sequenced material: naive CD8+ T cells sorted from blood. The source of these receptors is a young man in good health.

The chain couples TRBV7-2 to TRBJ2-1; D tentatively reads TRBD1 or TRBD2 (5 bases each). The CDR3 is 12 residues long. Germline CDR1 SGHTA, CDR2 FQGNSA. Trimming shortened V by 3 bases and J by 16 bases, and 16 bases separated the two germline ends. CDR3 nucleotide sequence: TGTGCCAGCAGCTTTGGGGACCCCCCTCGATTCTTC. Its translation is CASSFGDPPRFF.

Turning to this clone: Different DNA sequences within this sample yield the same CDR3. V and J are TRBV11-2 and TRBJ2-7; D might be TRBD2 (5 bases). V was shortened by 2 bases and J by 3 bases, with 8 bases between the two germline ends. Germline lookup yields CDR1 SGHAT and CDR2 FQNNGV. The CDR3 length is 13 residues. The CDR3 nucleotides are TGTGCCAGCAGCTTACAGAGGGACTACGAGCAGTACTTC. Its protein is CASSLQRDYEQYF.

This CDR3 is CASSSRAGYSYEQYF. The CDR3 nucleotides are TGCGCCAGCTCTAGTCGCGCGGGGTATTCCTACGAGCAGTACTTC. The chain combines TRBV4-1 with TRBJ2-7; D might be TRBD2 (6 bases). Germline V lookup: CDR1 MGHRA, CDR2 YSYEKL. This CDR3 has 15 residues. V dropped 8 bases and J dropped 1 base, with 18 bases sitting between them.

The chain's CDR3 is CASSIIENTGELFF. The CDR3 bases are TGTGCCAGTAGTATAATCGAGAACACCGGGGAGCTGTTTTTT. The chain couples TRBV19 to TRBJ2-2; D unclear. Looked up from germline, CDR1 is LNHDA and CDR2 is SQIVND (reference sequence). This CDR3 is built from 14 residues. Trimming took 2 bases from V and 1 from J, leaving 5 bases between them.

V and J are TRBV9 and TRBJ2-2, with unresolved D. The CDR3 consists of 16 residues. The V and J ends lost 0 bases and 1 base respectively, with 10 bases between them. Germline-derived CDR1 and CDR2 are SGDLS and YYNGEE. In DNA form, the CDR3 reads TGTGCCAGCAGCGTAGAGTACCTCCTGAACACCGGGGAGCTGTTTTTT. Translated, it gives CASSVEYLLNTGELFF.

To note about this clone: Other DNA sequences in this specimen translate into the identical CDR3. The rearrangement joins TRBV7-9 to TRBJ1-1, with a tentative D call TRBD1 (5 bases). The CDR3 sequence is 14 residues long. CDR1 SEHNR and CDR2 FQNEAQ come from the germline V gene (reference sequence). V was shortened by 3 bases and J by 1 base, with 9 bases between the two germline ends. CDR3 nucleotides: TGTGCCAGCAGCTTGACGGGGGGGAACACTGAAGCTTTCTTT. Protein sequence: CASSLTGGNTEAFF.

The CDR3 DNA reads as TGTGCCAGCAGTGGTTTTGGACAGCAAATCTACGAGCAGTACTTC. As protein: CASSGFGQQIYEQYF. This chain connects TRBV2 to TRBJ2-7, with a tentative D call TRBD1 (6 bases). CDR1 and CDR2 (germline): SNHLY, FYNNEI. V shed 4 bases and J shed 3 bases, with 16 bases lying between them. CDR3 length equals 15 residues.

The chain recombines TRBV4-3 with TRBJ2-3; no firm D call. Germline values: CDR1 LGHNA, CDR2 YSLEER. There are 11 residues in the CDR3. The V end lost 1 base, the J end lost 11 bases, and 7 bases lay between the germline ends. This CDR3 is CASSQGREQYF. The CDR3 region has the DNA TGCGCCAGCAGCCAAGGAAGGGAGCAGTATTTT.

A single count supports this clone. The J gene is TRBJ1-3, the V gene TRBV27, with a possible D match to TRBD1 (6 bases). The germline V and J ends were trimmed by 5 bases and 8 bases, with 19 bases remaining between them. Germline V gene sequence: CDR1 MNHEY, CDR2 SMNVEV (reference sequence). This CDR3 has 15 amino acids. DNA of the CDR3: TGTGCCAGCAGTCTGGGGGCTGCTTCGCTAGACACCATATATTTT. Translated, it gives CASSLGAASLDTIYF.

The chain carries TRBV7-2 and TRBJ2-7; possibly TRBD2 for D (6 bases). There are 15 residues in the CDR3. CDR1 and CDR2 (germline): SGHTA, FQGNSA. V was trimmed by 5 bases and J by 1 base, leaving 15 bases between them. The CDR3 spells CASSSRGTGSYEQYF. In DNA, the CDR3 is TGTGCCAGCAGCAGCCGGGGGACGGGGTCCTACGAGCAGTACTTC.

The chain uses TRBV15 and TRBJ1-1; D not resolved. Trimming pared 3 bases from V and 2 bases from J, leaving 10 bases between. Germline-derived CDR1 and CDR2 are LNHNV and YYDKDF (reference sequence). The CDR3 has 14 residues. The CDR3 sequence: CATSSRTVNTEAFF. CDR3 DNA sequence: TGTGCCACCAGCAGCCGGACGGTCAACACTGAAGCTTTCTTT.

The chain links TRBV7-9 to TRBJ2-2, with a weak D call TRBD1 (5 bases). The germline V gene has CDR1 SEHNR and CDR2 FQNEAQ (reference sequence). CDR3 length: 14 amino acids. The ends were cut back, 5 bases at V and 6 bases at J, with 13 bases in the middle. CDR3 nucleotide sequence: TGTGCCAGCAGCCCCCTGGCAGGGCCCGGGGAGCTGTTTTTT. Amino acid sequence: CASSPLAGPGELFF.

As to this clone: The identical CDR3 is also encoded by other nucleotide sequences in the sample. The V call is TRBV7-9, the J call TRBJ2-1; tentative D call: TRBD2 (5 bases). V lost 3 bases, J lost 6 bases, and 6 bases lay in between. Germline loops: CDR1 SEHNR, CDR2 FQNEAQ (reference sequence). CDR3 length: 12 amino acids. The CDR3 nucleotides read TGTGCCAGCAGCTTCGGACTCAATGAGCAGTTCTTC. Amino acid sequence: CASSFGLNEQFF. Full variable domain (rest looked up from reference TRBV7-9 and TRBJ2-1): DTGVSQNPRHKITKRGQNVTFRCDPISEHNRLYWYRQTLGQGPEFLTYFQNEAQLEKSRLLSDRFSAERPKGSFSTLEIQRTEQGDSAMYLCASSFGLNEQFFGPGTRLTVL.

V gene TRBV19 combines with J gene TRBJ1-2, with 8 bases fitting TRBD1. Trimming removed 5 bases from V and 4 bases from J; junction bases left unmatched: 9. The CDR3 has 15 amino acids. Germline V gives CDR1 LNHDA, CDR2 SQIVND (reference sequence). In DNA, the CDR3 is TGTGCCAGTAGTCGGCTGACAGGGGCTCCCTATGGCTACACCTTC. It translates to CASSRLTGAPYGYTF.

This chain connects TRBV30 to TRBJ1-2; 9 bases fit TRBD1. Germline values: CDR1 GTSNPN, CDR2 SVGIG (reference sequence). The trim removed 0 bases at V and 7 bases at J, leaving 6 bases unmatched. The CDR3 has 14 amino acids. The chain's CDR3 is CAWSVGTGNGGYTF. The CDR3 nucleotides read TGTGCCTGGAGTGTCGGGACAGGGAACGGTGGCTACACCTTC.

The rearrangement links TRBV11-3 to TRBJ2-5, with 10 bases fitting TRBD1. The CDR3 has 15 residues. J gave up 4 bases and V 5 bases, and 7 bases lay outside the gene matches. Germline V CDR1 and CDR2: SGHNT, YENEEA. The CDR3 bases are TGTGCCAGCAGCCCTCAGGGACAGGGGATAGAGACCCAGTACTTC. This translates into CASSPQGQGIETQYF.

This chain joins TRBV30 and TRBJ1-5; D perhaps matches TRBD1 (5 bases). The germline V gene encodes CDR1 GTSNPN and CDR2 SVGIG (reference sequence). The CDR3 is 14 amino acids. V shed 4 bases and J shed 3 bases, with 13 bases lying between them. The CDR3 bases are TGTGCCTGGAATTTTGGGGGACCCAATCAGCCCCAGCATTTT. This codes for CAWNFGGPNQPQHF.

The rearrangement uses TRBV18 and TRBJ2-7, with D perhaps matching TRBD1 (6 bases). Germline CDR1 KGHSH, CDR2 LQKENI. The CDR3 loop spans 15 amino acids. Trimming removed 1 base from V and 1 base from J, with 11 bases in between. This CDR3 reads CASSPQEGVSYEQYF. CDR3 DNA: TGTGCCAGCTCACCACAAGAGGGGGTATCCTACGAGCAGTACTTC.